This TCR beta chain derives from a study of blood T cell repertoires in COVID-19. TCRdb keeps only in-frame clones here, not all; method: immunoSEQ multiplex PCR. The sample consists of 150,000 or so clones, about 86% of them appearing once. The CDR3 loop spans 14 amino acids. From germline, CDR1 is MNHEY and CDR2 SVGEGT. Trimming stripped 6 bases from V and 3 bases from J, with 12 bases between. This sequence joins TRBV6-2 or TRBV6-3 and TRBJ1-5; perhaps TRBD1 as D (5 bases). The sequenced sample consisted of PBMCs or T cells enriched from blood (not recorded which). The origin of this receptor is a man in his fifties or sixties who had recovered from COVID-19. DNA for the CDR3: TGTGCCAGCAGCCGAGGACACCCCAATCAGCCCCAGCATTTT. It codes for CASSRGHPNQPQHF.